Presented here are 30 T cell receptor beta chains from one specimen sequenced in a study of regulatory T cells in long-lasting Graves disease. Documented time point: persistent/refractory GD, antithyroid drugs over 5 years with positive TRAb. From PBMCs, RNA was extracted and then used to make the TCR library. Construction of TCR beta libraries relied on iRepertoire HTBI primers and on Arm-PCR targeting CDR3 regions. TCRdb analysed the multiplex PCR reads with MiXCR anew, one entry per CDR3 protein. This sample has 500,000 to 800,000 distinct CDR3 sequences, with 25% to 35% found just once. The specimen was peripheral blood mononuclear cells (PBMCs), collected when the disease was refractory, from a patient treated with antithyroid drugs. The receptors were sampled from a female donor with Graves disease.

This clonotype turned up a few times. This chain links TRBV5-5 with TRBJ1-4; 7 bases match TRBD1. The germline V gene encodes CDR1 SGHKS and CDR2 YYEKEE (reference sequence). The CDR3 consists of 18 residues. With 0 bases clipped from V and 7 bases from J, the junction kept 15 bases outside the gene matches. The CDR3 is CASSLDGVRGISSEKLFF. The CDR3 DNA is TGTGCCAGCAGCTTGGATGGGGTCAGGGGGATCTCTAGTGAAAAACTGTTTTTT.

This clonotype came up a few times. The CDR3 region has the DNA TGTGCCAGCAGTACCCTCGGCGGCCACCAAGAGACCCAGTACTTC. Translating it yields CASSTLGGHQETQYF. The chain combines TRBV6-1 with TRBJ2-5; no clear D gene. CDR1 and CDR2 from the germline V gene are MNHNS and SASEGT. The CDR3 loop spans 15 amino acids. V was cut by 5 bases and J by 0 bases, with 13 bases left in between.

The chain is built from TRBV6-2 or TRBV6-3 and TRBJ2-3; D is possibly TRBD2 (6 bases). Germline V gene data show CDR1 as MNHEY and CDR2 as SVGEGT. The length of the CDR3 is 14 residues. V was clipped by 5 bases and J by 0 bases, with 9 bases between them. CDR3 sequence: CASSATRSTDTQYF. The CDR3 DNA is TGTGCCAGCAGTGCGACTAGGAGCACAGATACGCAGTATTTT.

This clonotype occurred a few times. The gene calls are TRBV28 and TRBJ2-5; a possible D gene is TRBD1 (6 bases). Germline V gene lookup returns CDR1 MDHEN and CDR2 SYDVKM. V lost 5 bases to trimming and J lost 4 bases, with 20 bases between them. The CDR3 sequence is 16 residues long. The CDR3 spells CASSAGTPIKAETQYF. DNA for the CDR3: TGTGCCAGCAGTGCCGGGACACCCATCAAGGCAGAGACCCAGTACTTC.

This clonotype was counted only a few times. J is TRBJ2-7 and V is TRBV10-3; weak D call: TRBD1 (6 bases). There are 15 residues in the CDR3. Germline-derived CDR1 and CDR2 are ENHRY and SYGVKD. V lost 3 bases, J lost 5 bases, and 17 bases lay in between. The CDR3 loop reads CAISELSGQKNEQYF. The CDR3 nucleotides read TGTGCCATCAGTGAATTATCGGGACAAAAGAACGAGCAGTACTTC.

The J gene is TRBJ1-5, the V gene TRBV2; unclear D gene. This CDR3 has 13 residues. Looked up from germline, CDR1 is SNHLY and CDR2 is FYNNEI. Trimming left V 5 bases short and J 6 bases short, with 11 bases between. DNA for the CDR3: TGTGCCAGCAGTCGTAGGGAAGGTCAGCCCCAGCATTTT. It codes for CASSRREGQPQHF.

This clonotype was counted only a few times. The gene calls are TRBV19 and TRBJ1-1; a possible D gene is TRBD1 (6 bases). Germline CDR1 LNHDA, CDR2 SQIVND (reference sequence). Trimming took 2 bases from V and 3 from J, leaving 13 bases between them. The CDR3 is made up of 15 amino acids. CDR3 residues: CASSIMGGRYTEAFF. CDR3 DNA sequence: TGTGCCAGTAGTATAATGGGGGGCCGATACACTGAAGCTTTCTTT. The entire variable domain, with the rest obtained from reference TRBV19 and TRBJ1-1, is as follows: DGGITQSPKYLFRKEGQNVTLSCEQNLNHDAMYWYRQDPGQGLRLIYYSQIVNDFQKGDIAEGYSVSREKKESFPLTVTSAQKNPTAFYLCASSIMGGRYTEAFFGQGTRLTVV.

In its sample, this clonotype was seen a few times. The rearrangement joins TRBV11-2 to TRBJ2-5; either TRBD1 or TRBD2 may fit D (5 bases each). V was cut by 5 bases and J by 13 bases, with 23 bases left in between. CDR3 size: 14 residues. The germline CDR1 and CDR2 sequences are SGHAT and FQNNGV. The CDR3 loop reads CASSLQAMGVVPYF. The DNA of the CDR3 is TGTGCCAGCAGCCTACAGGCCATGGGGGTCGTTCCGTACTTC.

Ten or more counts support this clonotype. The chain employs TRBV28 and TRBJ1-2; 8 bases are shared with TRBD1. With V trimmed by 6 bases and J by 2 bases, 8 bases remained unmatched. The CDR3 is made up of 15 amino acids. The germline gives CDR1 MDHEN, CDR2 SYDVKM. The CDR3, as DNA: TGTGCCAGCAGGCCGCCTCGGACAGGGAACTATGGCTACACCTTC. It codes for CASRPPRTGNYGYTF.

A word on this clonotype: This could be a read error, since a much larger clone is one nucleotide away. The chain joins TRBV12-3 or TRBV12-4 to TRBJ1-2, with a possible D match to TRBD1 (5 bases). The CDR3 loop spans 15 amino acids. CDR3 sequence (DNA): TGTGCCGGCAGCTCGGGACGGAGGGGTCTCTATGGCTACACCTTC. Translated, it gives CAGSSGRRGLYGYTF.

This clonotype was picked up a small number of times. V is TRBV6-1 and J is TRBJ1-5, with a tentative D call TRBD1 (5 bases). The germline CDR1 and CDR2 sequences are MNHNS and SASEGT. The CDR3 sequence is 16 residues long. V shed 4 bases and J shed 4 bases, with 17 bases lying between them. The CDR3 region is CASSGPGTLLNQPQHF. CDR3 sequence (DNA): TGTGCCAGCAGTGGGCCCGGGACTTTGTTGAATCAGCCCCAGCATTTT.

The chain uses TRBV7-2 and TRBJ1-4, with 10 bases matching TRBD1. Losses at the gene ends were 6 bases for V and 4 bases for J; bases not matched to a gene: 5. The CDR3 sequence is 15 residues long. Germline CDR1 reads SGHTA; CDR2 reads FQGNSA. CDR3 nucleotide sequence: TGTGCCAGCAGTCCAGGACAGGGGGGTAATGAAAAACTGTTTTTT. Translated, it gives CASSPGQGGNEKLFF.

This clonotype was seen a few times. The V call is TRBV4-1, the J call TRBJ2-5, with 9 bases fitting TRBD2. Trimming at V came to 6 bases and at J to 4 bases, leaving 3 bases not matched to a gene. CDR1 is MGHRA, CDR2 YSYEKL, per germline. CDR3 length: 13 residues. CDR3 sequence (DNA): TGCGCCAGCAGGGCTAGCGGGACAGAGACCCAGTACTTC. The encoded protein is CASRASGTETQYF.

V is TRBV29-1 and J is TRBJ1-1; D is possibly TRBD1 (5 bases). V was cut by 4 bases and J by 3 bases, with 15 bases left in between. In germline, CDR1 is SQVTM, CDR2 ANQGSEA. The CDR3 contains 14 residues. CDR3 nucleotide sequence: TGCAGCGTTGGAGGGCGGGGGAGGGACACTGAAGCTTTCTTT. It encodes CSVGGRGRDTEAFF.

The V and J genes are TRBV12-3 or TRBV12-4 and TRBJ2-7, with 10 bases aligning to TRBD1. This CDR3 contains 15 residues. The ends lost 6 bases at V and 3 bases at J; junction bases unmatched: 8. CDR3 bases: TGTGCCAGCAGCCTAGGGACAGGGGCCGTCTACGAGCAGTACTTC. Protein sequence: CASSLGTGAVYEQYF.

The V and J genes are TRBV6-4 and TRBJ2-6; 7 positions agree with TRBD1. Germline CDR1 and CDR2: MRHNA and SNTAGT. This CDR3 contains 16 residues. V dropped 6 bases and J dropped 0; count of bases not matched to a gene: 5. For the CDR3, the DNA is TGTGCCAGCAGGGGACAGATCCTCTCTGGGGCCAACGTCCTGACTTTC. Its protein is CASRGQILSGANVLTF.

This chain joins TRBV28 and TRBJ1-2, with D maybe TRBD1 (5 bases). The CDR3 is 16 amino acids. Germline V lookup: CDR1 MDHEN, CDR2 SYDVKM. V gave up 6 bases and J gave up 1 base, with 18 bases separating them. The CDR3: CASSLLPREVNYGYTF. DNA for the CDR3: TGTGCCAGCAGCTTACTTCCCAGGGAAGTTAACTATGGCTACACCTTC.

This clonotype was counted between two and nine times. V gene TRBV28 combines with J gene TRBJ2-7; D possibly uses TRBD1 or TRBD2 (8 bases each). Germline V gene lookup returns CDR1 MDHEN and CDR2 SYDVKM. Trimming took 2 bases from V and 11 from J, leaving 22 bases between them. The CDR3 consists of 15 residues. The CDR3 bases are TGTGCCAGCAGTTTAAGGCCGGGGGGGGGACAGGTGAAGTACTTC. Amino acids: CASSLRPGGGQVKYF.

This chain links TRBV7-3 with TRBJ2-7; 7 bases are a match to TRBD2. From germline, CDR1 is SGHTA and CDR2 FQGTGA. V shed 2 bases and J 2 bases; nucleotides not matched to a gene: 6. This CDR3 contains 15 residues. The CDR3 is CASSLSPGRAYEQYF. CDR3 in DNA: TGTGCCAGCAGCTTATCACCAGGGAGGGCCTACGAGCAGTACTTC.

V is TRBV6-5 and J is TRBJ2-7; 7 nucleotides align to TRBD2. This CDR3 spans 15 amino acids. V lost 4 bases and J lost 0; bases outside the gene matches: 6. CDR1 and CDR2 from the germline V gene are MNHEY and SVGAGI. CDR3 sequence: CASSWEGTGSYEQYF. CDR3 bases: TGTGCCAGCAGTTGGGAGGGTACCGGCTCCTACGAGCAGTACTTC.

The genes are TRBV12-3 or TRBV12-4 and TRBJ2-5; D gene uncertain. The V gene lost 6 bases and the J gene lost 5 bases, with 13 bases spanning the gap. The CDR3 sequence is 13 residues long. CDR3 DNA: TGTGCCAGCAGGACTGACGTAGAGGAGACCCAGTACTTC. Residues: CASRTDVEETQYF.

The rearrangement uses TRBV12-3 or TRBV12-4 and TRBJ1-2; D is unclear. V lost 7 bases and J lost 3, with 15 bases in between. The CDR3 covers 14 residues. The CDR3 bases are TGTGCCAGCACCATACCACCTTTCGACTATGGCTACACCTTC. It encodes CASTIPPFDYGYTF.

This clonotype was seen a handful of times. V usage is TRBV12-3 or TRBV12-4 and J usage is TRBJ1-5; TRBD1 is a possible D gene (5 bases). The CDR3 contains 17 residues. V was pared by 4 bases and J by 2 bases, with 18 bases between. The CDR3, as DNA: TGTGCCAGCAGTTCGGGACCTCGAAGCTACCGCAATCAGCCCCAGCATTTT. Translating gives CASSSGPRSYRNQPQHF.

V is TRBV12-3 or TRBV12-4 and J is TRBJ1-2; D is uncertain. V was trimmed by 7 bases and J by 2 bases, leaving 20 bases between them. The length of the CDR3 is 16 residues. The CDR3 DNA reads as TGTGCCAGCACCTGGAGTCCGCGACAAGCCAACTATGGCTACACCTTC. It translates to CASTWSPRQANYGYTF.

This clonotype was recorded many times. CDR3 amino acids: CASALTGIQETQYF. CDR3 in DNA: TGTGCCAGCGCCTTGACAGGGATACAAGAGACCCAGTACTTC. The V and J genes are TRBV12-3 or TRBV12-4 and TRBJ2-5; 7 positions match TRBD1. J lost 2 bases, V lost 8 bases, and 8 bases had no gene match. The CDR3 is 14 residues long.

The rearrangement uses TRBV30 and TRBJ1-3; no definite D call. Per germline, CDR1 GTSNPN and CDR2 SVGIG (reference sequence). The CDR3 is made up of 13 amino acids. With 3 bases removed from V and 8 bases from J, the gap between germline ends came to 14 bases. The CDR3 DNA reads as TGTGCCTGGAGGGGAATAGGTGGTTACACCATATATTTT. Translation: CAWRGIGGYTIYF.

CDR3: CASSLPPTNEQYF. The CDR3 bases are TGTGCCAGCAGCTTGCCTCCGACCAACGAGCAGTACTTC. This chain links TRBV5-6 with TRBJ2-7, with D unresolved. Germline V gives CDR1 SGHDT, CDR2 YYEEEE. V dropped 1 base and J dropped 5 bases, with 10 bases sitting between them. The CDR3 contains 13 residues.

This chain uses TRBV11-2 with TRBJ1-2, with a possible D match to TRBD1 (5 bases). With 0 bases removed from V and 4 bases from J, the gap between germline ends came to 24 bases. The CDR3 loop spans 19 amino acids. Germline lookup yields CDR1 SGHAT and CDR2 FQNNGV. For the CDR3, the DNA is TGTGCCAGCAGCTTAGATCCCCCAGATCGTTCAGGGAAGGCCTATGGCTACACCTTC. As protein: CASSLDPPDRSGKAYGYTF.

This clonotype has a count of ten or more. This sequence joins TRBV2 and TRBJ1-5, with D possibly being TRBD1 (5 bases). V dropped 6 bases and J dropped 0 bases, with 15 bases sitting between them. The CDR3 has 16 amino acids. Germline V gene data show CDR1 as SNHLY and CDR2 as FYNNEI. The CDR3 DNA reads as TGTGCCAGCAGAGCTAGGACGGGGGATAGCAATCAGCCCCAGCATTTT. Amino acid sequence: CASRARTGDSNQPQHF.

The rearrangement joins TRBV2 to TRBJ2-2; 10 nucleotides match TRBD2. V trimming: 4 bases; J trimming: 1 base; junction bases outside the gene matches: 6. CDR3 length: 17 residues. Germline CDR1 and CDR2: SNHLY and FYNNEI. DNA of the CDR3: TGTGCCAGCAGTGGTCCTAGCGGGGGCCTGAACACCGGGGAGCTGTTTTTT. Translation: CASSGPSGGLNTGELFF.